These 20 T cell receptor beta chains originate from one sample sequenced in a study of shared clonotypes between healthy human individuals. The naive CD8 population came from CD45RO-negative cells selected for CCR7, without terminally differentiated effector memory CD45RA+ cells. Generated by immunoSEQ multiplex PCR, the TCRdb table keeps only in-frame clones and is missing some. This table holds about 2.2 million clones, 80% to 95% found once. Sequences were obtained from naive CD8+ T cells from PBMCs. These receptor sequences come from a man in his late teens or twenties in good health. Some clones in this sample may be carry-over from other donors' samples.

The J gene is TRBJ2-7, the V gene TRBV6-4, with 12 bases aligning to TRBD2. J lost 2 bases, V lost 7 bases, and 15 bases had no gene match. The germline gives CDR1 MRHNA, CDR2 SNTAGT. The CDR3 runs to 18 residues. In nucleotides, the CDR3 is TGTGCCAGCAACCCCCTGACTAGCGGGAGTATCCCTACCTACGAGCAGTACTTC. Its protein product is CASNPLTSGSIPTYEQYF.

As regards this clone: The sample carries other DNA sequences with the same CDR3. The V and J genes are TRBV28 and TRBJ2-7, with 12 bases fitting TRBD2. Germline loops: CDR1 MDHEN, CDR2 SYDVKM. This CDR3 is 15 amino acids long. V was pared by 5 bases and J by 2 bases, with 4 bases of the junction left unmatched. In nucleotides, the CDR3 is TGTGCCAGCAGTCCCCTAGCGGGAGGGCCCTACGAGCAGTACTTC. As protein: CASSPLAGGPYEQYF.

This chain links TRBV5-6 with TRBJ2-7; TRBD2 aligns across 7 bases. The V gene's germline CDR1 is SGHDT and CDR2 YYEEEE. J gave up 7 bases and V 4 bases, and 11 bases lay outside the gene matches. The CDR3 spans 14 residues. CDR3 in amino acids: CASSTGLSIEEQYF. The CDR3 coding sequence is TGTGCCAGCAGCACGGGACTATCCATTGAGGAGCAGTACTTC.

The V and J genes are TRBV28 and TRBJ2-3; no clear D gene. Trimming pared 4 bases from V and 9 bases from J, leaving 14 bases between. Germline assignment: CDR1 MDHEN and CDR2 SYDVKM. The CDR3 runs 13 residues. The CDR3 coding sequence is TGTGCCAGCAGTTATGCTGGGTCAGCCACGCAGTATTTT. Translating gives CASSYAGSATQYF.

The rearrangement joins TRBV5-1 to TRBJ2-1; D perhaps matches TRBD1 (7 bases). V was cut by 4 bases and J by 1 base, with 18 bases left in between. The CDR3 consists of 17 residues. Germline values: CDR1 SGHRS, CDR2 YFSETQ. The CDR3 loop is CASSLQGGRGSYNEQFF. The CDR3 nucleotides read TGCGCCAGCAGCCTCCAAGGGGGCCGGGGGTCCTACAATGAGCAGTTCTTC. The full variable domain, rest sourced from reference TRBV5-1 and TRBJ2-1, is KAGVTQTPRYLIKTRGQQVTLSCSPISGHRSVSWYQQTPGQGLQFLFEYFSETQRNKGNFPGRFSGRQFSNSRSEMNVSTLELGDSALYLCASSLQGGRGSYNEQFFGPGTRLTVL.

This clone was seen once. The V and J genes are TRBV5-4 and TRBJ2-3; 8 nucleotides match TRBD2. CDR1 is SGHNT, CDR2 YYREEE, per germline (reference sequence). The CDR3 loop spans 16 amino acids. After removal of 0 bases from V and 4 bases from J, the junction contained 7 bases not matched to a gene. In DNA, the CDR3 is TGTGCCAGCAGCTTGGTAATAGCGGGACCGTCAGATACGCAGTATTTT. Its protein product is CASSLVIAGPSDTQYF.

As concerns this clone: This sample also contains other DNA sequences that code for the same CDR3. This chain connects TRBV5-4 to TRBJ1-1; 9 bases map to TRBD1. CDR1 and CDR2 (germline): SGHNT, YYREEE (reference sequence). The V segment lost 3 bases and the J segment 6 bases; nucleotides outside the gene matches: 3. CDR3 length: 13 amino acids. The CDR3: CASSSDRGPEAFF. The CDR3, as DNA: TGTGCCAGCAGCTCGGACAGGGGCCCTGAAGCTTTCTTT.

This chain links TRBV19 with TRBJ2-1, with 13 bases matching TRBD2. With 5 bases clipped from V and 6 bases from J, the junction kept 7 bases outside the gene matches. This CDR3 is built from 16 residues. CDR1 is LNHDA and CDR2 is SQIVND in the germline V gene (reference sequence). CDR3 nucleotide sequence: TGTGCCAGTAGTCCCGGACTAGCGGGAGTTCTCAATGAGCAGTTCTTC. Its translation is CASSPGLAGVLNEQFF.

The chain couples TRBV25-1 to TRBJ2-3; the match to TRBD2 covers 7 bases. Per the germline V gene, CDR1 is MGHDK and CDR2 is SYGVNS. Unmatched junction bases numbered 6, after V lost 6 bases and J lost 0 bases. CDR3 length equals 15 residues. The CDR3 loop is CASRGGFPSTDTQYF. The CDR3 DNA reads TGTGCCAGCAGGGGAGGGTTTCCTAGCACAGATACGCAGTATTTT.

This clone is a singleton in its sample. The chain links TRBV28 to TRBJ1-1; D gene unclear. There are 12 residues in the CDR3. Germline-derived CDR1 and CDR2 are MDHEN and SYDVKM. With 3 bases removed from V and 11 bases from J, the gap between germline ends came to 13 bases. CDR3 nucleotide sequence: TGTGCCAGCAGTTTTGCTGGCAGGTGGGCTTTCTTT. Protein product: CASSFAGRWAFF.

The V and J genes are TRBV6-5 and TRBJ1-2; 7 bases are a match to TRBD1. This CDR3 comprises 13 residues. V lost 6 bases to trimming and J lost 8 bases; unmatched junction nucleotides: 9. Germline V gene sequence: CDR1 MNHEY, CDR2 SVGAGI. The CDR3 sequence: CASRPTGMFGYTF. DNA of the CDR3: TGTGCCAGCAGGCCGACAGGGATGTTCGGCTACACCTTC.

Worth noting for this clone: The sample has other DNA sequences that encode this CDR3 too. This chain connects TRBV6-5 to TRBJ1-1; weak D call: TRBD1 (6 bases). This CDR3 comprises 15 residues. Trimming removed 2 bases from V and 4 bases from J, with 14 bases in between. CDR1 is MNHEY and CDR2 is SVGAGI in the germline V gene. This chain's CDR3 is CASSYSRGARTEAFF. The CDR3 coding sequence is TGTGCCAGCAGTTACAGTCGGGGGGCGCGCACTGAAGCTTTCTTT.

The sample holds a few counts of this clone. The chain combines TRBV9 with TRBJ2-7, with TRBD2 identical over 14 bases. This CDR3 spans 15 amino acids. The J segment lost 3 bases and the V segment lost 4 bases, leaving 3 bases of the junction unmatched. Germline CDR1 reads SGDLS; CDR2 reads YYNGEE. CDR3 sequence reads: CASSPGLAGVYEQYF. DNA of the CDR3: TGTGCCAGCAGCCCGGGACTAGCGGGAGTCTACGAGCAGTACTTC.

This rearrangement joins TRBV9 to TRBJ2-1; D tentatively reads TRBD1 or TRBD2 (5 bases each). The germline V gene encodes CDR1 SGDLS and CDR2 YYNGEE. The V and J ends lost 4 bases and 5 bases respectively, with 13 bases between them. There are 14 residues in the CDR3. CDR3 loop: CASSPEGHNNEQFF. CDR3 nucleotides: TGTGCCAGCAGCCCAGAGGGGCATAACAATGAGCAGTTCTTC.

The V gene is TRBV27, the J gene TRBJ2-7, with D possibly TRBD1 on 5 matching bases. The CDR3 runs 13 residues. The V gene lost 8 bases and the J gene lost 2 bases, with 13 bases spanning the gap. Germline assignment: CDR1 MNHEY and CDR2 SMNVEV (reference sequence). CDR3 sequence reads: CASATGFPYEQYF. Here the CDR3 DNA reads TGTGCCAGCGCCACAGGATTCCCCTACGAGCAGTACTTC.

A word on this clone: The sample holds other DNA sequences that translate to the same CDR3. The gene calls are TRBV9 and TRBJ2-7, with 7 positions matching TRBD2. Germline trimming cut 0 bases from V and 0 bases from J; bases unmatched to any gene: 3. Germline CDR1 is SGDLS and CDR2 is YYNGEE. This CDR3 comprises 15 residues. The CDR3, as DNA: TGTGCCAGCAGCGTAGCTGGCGGGAGCTCCTACGAGCAGTACTTC. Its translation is CASSVAGGSSYEQYF.

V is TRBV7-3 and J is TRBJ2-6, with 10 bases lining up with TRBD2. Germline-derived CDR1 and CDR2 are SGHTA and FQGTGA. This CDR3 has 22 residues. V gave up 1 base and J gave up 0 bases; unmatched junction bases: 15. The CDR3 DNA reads TGTGCCAGCAGCTTAAACGTGGGGCTAGCTAGCGGGGGATACTCTGGGGCCAACGTCCTGACTTTC. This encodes CASSLNVGLASGGYSGANVLTF.

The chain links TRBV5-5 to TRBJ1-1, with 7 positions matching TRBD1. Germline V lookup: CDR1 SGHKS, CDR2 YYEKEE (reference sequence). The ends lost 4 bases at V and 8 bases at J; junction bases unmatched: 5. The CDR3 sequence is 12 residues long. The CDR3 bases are TGTGCCAGCAGCGACCAGGACAGGGAAGCTTTCTTT. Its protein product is CASSDQDREAFF.

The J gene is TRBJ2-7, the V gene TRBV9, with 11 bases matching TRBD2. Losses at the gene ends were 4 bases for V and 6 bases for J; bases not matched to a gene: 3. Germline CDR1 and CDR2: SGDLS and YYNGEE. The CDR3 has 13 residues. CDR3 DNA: TGTGCCAGCAGCTACGGGACTAGCGGCGAGCAGTACTTC. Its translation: CASSYGTSGEQYF.

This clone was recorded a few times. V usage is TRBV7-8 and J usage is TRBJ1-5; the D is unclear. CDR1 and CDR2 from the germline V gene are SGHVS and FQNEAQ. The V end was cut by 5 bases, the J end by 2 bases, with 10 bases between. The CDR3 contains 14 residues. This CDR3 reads CASSPGMGNQPQHF. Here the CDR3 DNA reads TGTGCCAGCAGCCCGGGGATGGGCAATCAGCCCCAGCATTTT.